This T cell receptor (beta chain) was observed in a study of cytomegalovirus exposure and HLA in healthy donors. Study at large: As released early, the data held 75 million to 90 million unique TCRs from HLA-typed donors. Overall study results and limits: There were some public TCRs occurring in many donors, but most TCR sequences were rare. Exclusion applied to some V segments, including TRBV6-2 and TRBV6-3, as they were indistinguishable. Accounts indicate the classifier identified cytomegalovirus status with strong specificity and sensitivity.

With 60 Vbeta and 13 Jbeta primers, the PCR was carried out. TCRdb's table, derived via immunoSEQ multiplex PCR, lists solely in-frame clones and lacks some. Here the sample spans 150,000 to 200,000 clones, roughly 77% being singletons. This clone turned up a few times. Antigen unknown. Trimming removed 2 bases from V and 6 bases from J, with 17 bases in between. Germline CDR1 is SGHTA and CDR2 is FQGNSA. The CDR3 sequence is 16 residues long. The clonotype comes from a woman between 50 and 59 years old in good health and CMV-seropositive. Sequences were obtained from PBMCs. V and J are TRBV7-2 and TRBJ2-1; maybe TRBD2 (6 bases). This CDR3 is CASSLMWIGSGNEQFF. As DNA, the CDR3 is TGTGCCAGCAGCTTAATGTGGATCGGGAGCGGCAATGAGCAGTTCTTC.